This T cell receptor (beta chain) was observed in a study of early stage breast cancer tumors. Notes on the study in general: Compared with adjacent normal breast tissue, tumors showed roughly 2.5-fold greater T cell density and higher clonality.

In the case of this clone: What it binds is not known. One junction end disagrees with the germline gene, perhaps due to a read error.

Blood replicates held 0.5 ug DNA, tumor or normal breast approximately 1.5 ug, two each. Measured with immunoSEQ multiplex PCR; TCRdb has only the in-frame clones, and not every one. The table lists around 60,000 clones, over 60% of them singletons. This CDR3 has 14 amino acids. CDR1 is MNHNS and CDR2 is SASEGT in the germline V gene. Source material: blood. The V call is TRBV6-1, the J call TRBJ2-7; weak D call: TRBD2 (5 bases). The clonotype originates from a person aged 30-39 years with breast cancer. The CDR3 DNA sequence: TGCGCCAGCAGTGAATTTGGCAGTGGGAGCGAGCAGTACTTC. It translates to CASSEFGSGSEQYF.